The clone carrying this T cell receptor (beta chain) was seen a few times. Its antigen is currently unknown. The record originates from a study of read filtering for tumor transcriptome and immune sequencing. Study-wide background: Mean patient age was roughly 66 years, range roughly 45 to 85; approximately 18 male, about 15 female.

Broader study findings: About 80% of IR-seq clonotypes had one read, totaling about 3.5% of reads; RNA-seq: around 70% and 40%.

This library used approximately 0.4 ug RNA and molecular barcoded adaptors spanning alpha/delta and beta/gamma chains. Via MiXCR, TCRdb re-called the reads, giving one row per CDR3 protein. This table has roughly 41,000 distinct CDR3 sequences, about an eighth appearing once. The sample consisted of a population of CD138-negative cells sorted from bone marrow. The origin of this receptor is a donor aged 40 or older with multiple myeloma.

As DNA, the CDR3 is TGTGCCACCAGTGATTCAAACCCCGGGACTAGCGGGGGGGCCGGTGAGCAGTTCTTC. As protein: CATSDSNPGTSGGAGEQFF. The V call is TRBV24-1, the J call TRBJ2-1, with 16 bases fitting TRBD2. The V and J ends lost 2 bases and 9 bases, in that order; junction bases with no gene match: 12. Germline assignment: CDR1 KGHDR and CDR2 SFDVKD. The CDR3 length is 19 residues.